The TCR beta chain under discussion was sequenced for a study of T cell repertoires in cytomegalovirus infection. Across the study: A matching HLA type, together with CMV infection, was signaled by public TCR beta signatures.

Study findings and constraints: Dominant in the ex vivo response were TCR beta clonotypes restricted by HLA-C and specific for CMV. Accumulated public TCR beta family frequency recognized individuals carrying CMV together with the relevant HLA.

TCRdb re-derived calls from the reads in MiXCR, one entry per CDR3 protein. Of approximately 250,000 distinct CDR3 sequences in the sample, about 7% were seen once. Unmatched junction bases numbered 13, after V lost 4 bases and J lost 4 bases. Germline V lookup: CDR1 SGHTA, CDR2 FQGNSA. The CDR3 is 17 residues long. Many counts were recorded for this clonotype. Antigen unknown. The sequence derives from a human donor in good health (CMV status not recorded). Some clones in this sample may be carry-over from other donors' samples. This sequence joins TRBV7-2 and TRBJ2-1; TRBD2 agrees at 7 bases. The sequencing input was PBMCs. The CDR3 loop is CASSSHGLVGSYNEQFF. The CDR3 DNA sequence: TGTGCCAGCAGCTCACATGGACTAGTAGGGTCTTACAATGAGCAGTTCTTC. The full variable domain, in which reference TRBV7-2 and TRBJ2-1 provide the parts outside the CDR3, is GAGVSQSPSNKVTEKGKDVELRCDPISGHTALYWYRQSLGQGLEFLIYFQGNSAPDKSGLPSDRFSAERTGGSVSTLTIQRTQQEDSAVYLCASSSHGLVGSYNEQFFGPGTRLTVL.